The next 10 T cell receptor beta chains were all read from a single sample in a study of control samples from healthy donors and cancer patients. Method: immunoSEQ multiplex PCR; TCRdb's copy keeps in-frame clones and lacks some. The sample lists around 180,000 clones; around 90% were seen once. Material for sequencing was blood. The source of these receptors is a woman aged 25-40 years in good health.

This chain connects TRBV29-1 to TRBJ1-4; D ambiguous. Deletions cut 3 bases from V and 0 bases from J, with 2 bases between. From germline, CDR1 is SQVTM and CDR2 ANQGSEA. The CDR3 is 12 residues long. CDR3: CSVEATNEKLFF. In nucleotides, the CDR3 is TGCAGCGTTGAGGCAACTAATGAAAAACTGTTTTTT.

The rearrangement links TRBV4-1 to TRBJ1-1; D remains unclear. Trimming removed 6 bases at V and 1 base at J, with 6 bases between. There are 12 residues in the CDR3. CDR1 is MGHRA and CDR2 is YSYEKL in the germline V gene. CDR3: CASSKGNTEAFF. The CDR3 coding sequence is TGCGCCAGCAGTAAAGGGAACACTGAAGCTTTCTTT.

This chain uses TRBV3-1 (or the pseudogene TRBV3-2) with TRBJ2-5; D might be TRBD1 (5 bases). The CDR3 covers 15 residues. Germline V gene lookup returns CDR1 LGHDT and CDR2 YNNKEL (reference sequence). V was shortened by 0 bases and J by 5 bases, with 13 bases between the two germline ends. This chain's CDR3 is CASSQDGSGWETQYF. In nucleotides, the CDR3 is TGTGCCAGCAGCCAAGATGGGTCAGGGTGGGAGACCCAGTACTTC.

The J gene is TRBJ2-1, the V gene TRBV7-2, with TRBD1 as a possible D gene (6 bases). V shed 1 base and J shed 7 bases, with 14 bases lying between them. The CDR3 has 15 residues. Germline-derived CDR1 and CDR2 are SGHTA and FQGNSA. In DNA, the CDR3 is TGTGCCAGCAGCTTAGATGGTGCAGGGGCGAATGAGCAGTTCTTC. This encodes CASSLDGAGANEQFF. Variable domain in full (rest from reference TRBV7-2 and TRBJ2-1): GAGVSQSPSNKVTEKGKDVELRCDPISGHTALYWYRQSLGQGLEFLIYFQGNSAPDKSGLPSDRFSAERTGGSVSTLTIQRTQQEDSAVYLCASSLDGAGANEQFFGPGTRLTVL.

DNA of the CDR3: TGTGCCAGCAGCCCCCAGTTAGGTACGCAGTATTTT. This sequence encodes CASSPQLGTQYF. The rearrangement links TRBV3-1 (or the pseudogene TRBV3-2) to TRBJ2-3; D uncertain. V was shortened by 4 bases and J by 8 bases, with 10 bases between the two germline ends. This CDR3 region has 12 residues. Per germline, CDR1 LGHDT and CDR2 YNNKEL (reference sequence).

This clone appeared a few times. The chain recombines TRBV5-4 with TRBJ2-5; no clear D. Germline V gene sequence: CDR1 SGHNT, CDR2 YYREEE (reference sequence). The CDR3 totals 14 residues. Deletions cut 4 bases from V and 3 bases from J, with 13 bases between. CDR3 nucleotides: TGTGCCAGCAGCCTCGAAGGGCGCGAAGAGACCCAGTACTTC. It is translated as CASSLEGREETQYF.

This sequence joins TRBV2 and TRBJ2-2; TRBD1 might be the D (5 bases). The CDR3 extends over 13 amino acids. The V end was cut by 5 bases, the J end by 1 base, with 5 bases between. The germline gives CDR1 SNHLY, CDR2 FYNNEI. The CDR3 DNA sequence: TGTGCCAGCAGTAGGGGGAACACCGGGGAGCTGTTTTTT. Its translation is CASSRGNTGELFF.

The chain combines TRBV5-1 with TRBJ2-5; no clear D gene. The CDR3 covers 12 residues. From germline, CDR1 is SGHRS and CDR2 YFSETQ. Trimming took 4 bases from V and 3 from J, leaving 7 bases between them. The DNA for the CDR3 is TGCGCCAGCAGCCTAAAGGAAGAGACCCAGTACTTC. Translated: CASSLKEETQYF.

The chain carries TRBV24-1 and TRBJ1-3; D is possibly TRBD1 (6 bases). The V end was cut by 7 bases, the J end by 8 bases, with 17 bases between. Germline loops: CDR1 KGHDR, CDR2 SFDVKD. CDR3 length: 14 amino acids. The CDR3 DNA reads TGTGCCACCAGGGGAGGGGGGCCGGACGACACCATATATTTT. Amino acid sequence: CATRGGGPDDTIYF.

The rearrangement uses TRBV28 and TRBJ2-7, with D perhaps TRBD1 (7 bases). The CDR3 is 14 residues long. V was shortened by 5 bases and J by 6 bases, with 17 bases between the two germline ends. Germline CDR1 reads MDHEN; CDR2 reads SYDVKM. Here the CDR3 DNA reads TGTGCCAGCAGTCAGCAGGGGGGAAGGGGCGAGCAGTACTTC. Amino acid sequence: CASSQQGGRGEQYF. Looking up the rest from reference TRBV28 and TRBJ2-7 gives the full variable domain: DVKVTQSSRYLVKRTGEKVFLECVQDMDHENMFWYRQDPGLGLRLIYFSYDVKMKEKGDIPEGYSVSREKKERFSLILESASTNQTSMYLCASSQQGGRGEQYFGPGTRLTVT.